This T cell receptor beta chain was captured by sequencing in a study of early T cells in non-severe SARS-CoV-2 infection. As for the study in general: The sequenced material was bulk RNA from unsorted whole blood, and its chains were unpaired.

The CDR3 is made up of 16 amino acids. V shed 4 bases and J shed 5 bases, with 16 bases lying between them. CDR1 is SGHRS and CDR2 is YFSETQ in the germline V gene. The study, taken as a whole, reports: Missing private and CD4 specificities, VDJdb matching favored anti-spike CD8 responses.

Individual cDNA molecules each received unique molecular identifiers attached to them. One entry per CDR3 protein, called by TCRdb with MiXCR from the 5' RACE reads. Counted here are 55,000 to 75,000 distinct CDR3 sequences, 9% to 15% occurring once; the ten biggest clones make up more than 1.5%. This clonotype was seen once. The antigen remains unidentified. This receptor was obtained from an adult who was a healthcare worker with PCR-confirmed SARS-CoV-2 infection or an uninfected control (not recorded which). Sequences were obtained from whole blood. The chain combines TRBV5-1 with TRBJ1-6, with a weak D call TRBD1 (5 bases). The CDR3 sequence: CASSARAGADNSPLHF. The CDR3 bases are TGCGCCAGCAGCGCCAGAGCCGGGGCGGATAATTCACCCCTCCACTTT. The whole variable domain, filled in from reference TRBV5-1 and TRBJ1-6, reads KAGVTQTPRYLIKTRGQQVTLSCSPISGHRSVSWYQQTPGQGLQFLFEYFSETQRNKGNFPGRFSGRQFSNSRSEMNVSTLELGDSALYLCASSARAGADNSPLHFGNGTRLTVT.